The entry below gives a single T cell receptor (beta chain) sequence along with its context. What it recognizes is unknown. Template material for TCR beta VDJ and CDR3 profiling consisted of genomic DNA. TCRdb redid the calling of the reads with MiXCR, one entry per CDR3 protein. This table has 250,000 to 350,000 distinct CDR3 sequences, around three fifths appearing once. The record originates from a study of CD8+CD57+ T cells in acquired aplastic anemia. The study, taken as a whole, reports: In common between the patients and the controls were around 29 CD8+ CDR3 sequences.

The germline CDR1 and CDR2 sequences are SEHNR and FQNEAQ (reference sequence). The CDR3 extends over 12 amino acids. Trimming stripped 1 base from V and 5 bases from J, with 3 bases between. The chain is built from TRBV7-9 and TRBJ2-1; D is ambiguous. Sequencing input: sorted CD4+, CD8+, or CD8+CD57+ T cells (not recorded which) from PBMCs. The source is a human donor with severe aplastic anemia or a healthy control (not recorded which). CDR3 residues: CASSLDNNEQFF. The CDR3 DNA reads TGTGCCAGCAGCTTAGATAACAATGAGCAGTTCTTC.